The 16 T cell receptor beta chains reported below all come from one sample, sequenced in a study of T-cell memory formation after mild COVID-19. TCRdb reprocessed the 5' RACE reads via MiXCR and lists one record per CDR3 protein. This table has about 350,000 distinct CDR3 sequences, approximately 13% appearing once. Sequenced sample: PBMCs or a T cell subset sorted from them (not recorded which). The origin of the receptors is a man aged 18 to 35 who had mild COVID-19 (a few samples of this study predate the infection). Cell type and time point are not known.

This clonotype came up many times. The rearrangement links TRBV6-1 to TRBJ2-4; TRBD2 agrees at 7 bases. V shed 1 base and J 2 bases; nucleotides not matched to a gene: 2. This CDR3 is 15 amino acids long. Germline V gives CDR1 MNHNS, CDR2 SASEGT. The CDR3 DNA reads TGTGCCAGCAGTGAAGGCGGGACTACCAAAAACATTCAGTACTTC. As protein: CASSEGGTTKNIQYF.

The chain employs TRBV7-9 and TRBJ2-7, with D perhaps matching TRBD1 (6 bases). The germline CDR1 and CDR2 sequences are SEHNR and FQNEAQ (reference sequence). V lost 3 bases to trimming and J lost 0 bases, with 12 bases between them. The CDR3 is 15 amino acids. The CDR3 DNA sequence: TGTGCCAGCAGCTTTCAGGGGACCTCCTCCTACGAGCAGTACTTC. Amino acids: CASSFQGTSSYEQYF. The variable domain in full, completed from reference TRBV7-9 and TRBJ2-7, reads DTGVSQNPRHKITKRGQNVTFRCDPISEHNRLYWYRQTLGQGPEFLTYFQNEAQLEKSRLLSDRFSAERPKGSFSTLEIQRTEQGDSAMYLCASSFQGTSSYEQYFGPGTRLTVT.

Many counts were recorded for this clonotype. This chain links TRBV7-2 with TRBJ1-5; D is uncertain. V was pared by 1 base and J by 7 bases, with 14 bases between. This CDR3 region has 15 residues. CDR1 and CDR2 (germline): SGHTA, FQGNSA. This CDR3 is CASSLGRDPHQPQHF. The CDR3 DNA follows: TGTGCCAGCAGCTTAGGGAGGGATCCCCACCAGCCCCAGCATTTT.

This clonotype has a handful of counts. The chain combines TRBV25-1 with TRBJ2-5; tentatively, D is TRBD2 (6 bases). The CDR3 length is 12 residues. CDR1 and CDR2 (germline): MGHDK, SYGVNS. Trimming removed 6 bases at V and 5 bases at J, with 10 bases between. CDR3 DNA: TGTGCCAGCAGAGAGGGGACTGAGACCCAGTACTTC. It codes for CASREGTETQYF.

The genes are TRBV5-1 and TRBJ2-7; 10 positions match TRBD1. Looked up from germline, CDR1 is SGHRS and CDR2 is YFSETQ. The V and J ends lost 2 bases and 2 bases, in that order; junction bases with no gene match: 4. This CDR3 has 15 residues. CDR3 sequence (DNA): TGCGCCAGCAGCTTAGAGGGACAGGGGCCCTACGAGCAGTACTTC. Translating gives CASSLEGQGPYEQYF.

The V gene is TRBV20-1, the J gene TRBJ2-3; D is undetermined. Between the trimmed V and J ends, which lost 3 bases and 0 bases, there was a span of 13 bases. Germline V CDR1 and CDR2: DFQATT, SNEGSKA (reference sequence). This CDR3 has 15 residues. The CDR3 DNA is TGCAGTGCTAGGGAACTGGAGCCTAGCACAGATACGCAGTATTTT. Protein product: CSARELEPSTDTQYF.

In nucleotides, the CDR3 is TGTGCCAGCTCACCAAATCAAAACAATGAGCAGTTCTTC. Translated: CASSPNQNNEQFF. The rearrangement joins TRBV18 to TRBJ2-1; D is unresolved. The CDR3 has 13 residues. Trimming took off 2 bases at V and 5 bases at J, with 7 bases between the two ends. Germline CDR1 is KGHSH and CDR2 is LQKENI.

J is TRBJ1-1 and V is TRBV5-1; D unresolved. The CDR3 is 15 residues long. CDR1 is SGHRS, CDR2 YFSETQ, per germline. Trimming pared 0 bases from V and 2 bases from J, leaving 11 bases between. The CDR3 bases are TGCGCCAGCAGCTTGGCCTTAGGGCACAACACTGAAGCTTTCTTT. This codes for CASSLALGHNTEAFF.

This clonotype was recorded many times. The CDR3 reads CASSDGQVTGELFF. The CDR3 bases are TGTGCCAGCAGCGACGGACAGGTCACCGGGGAGCTGTTTTTT. The rearrangement uses TRBV7-3 and TRBJ2-2; 7 bases line up with TRBD1. V lost 5 bases, J lost 4 bases, and 4 bases stayed unmatched. The CDR3 covers 14 residues. Germline CDR1 reads SGHTA; CDR2 reads FQGTGA.

Only a few counts were recorded for this clonotype. The V call is TRBV7-2, the J call TRBJ1-2; 9 bases fit TRBD1. After removal of 4 bases from V and 8 bases from J, the junction contained 11 bases not matched to a gene. Germline-derived CDR1 and CDR2 are SGHTA and FQGNSA. CDR3 length equals 15 residues. The CDR3 DNA is TGTGCCAGCAGCTGGAAAACTGGACAGGGGAACGGCTACACCTTC. It encodes CASSWKTGQGNGYTF.

CDR3 nucleotides: TGTGCCAGCAGTGAATTACTGCGGCAGGACAATGAGCAGTTCTTC. Translating it yields CASSELLRQDNEQFF. The chain combines TRBV25-1 with TRBJ2-1; D ambiguous. This CDR3 comprises 15 residues. Trimming removed 1 base at V and 5 bases at J, with 12 bases between. Germline values: CDR1 MGHDK, CDR2 SYGVNS. The full variable domain, in which reference TRBV25-1 and TRBJ2-1 provide the parts outside the CDR3, is EADIYQTPRYLVIGTGKKITLECSQTMGHDKMYWYQQDPGMELHLIHYSYGVNSTEKGDLSSESTVSRIRTEHFPLTLESARPSHTSQYLCASSELLRQDNEQFFGPGTRLTVL.

This chain connects TRBV19 to TRBJ2-6, with no clear D. This CDR3 contains 15 residues. V was clipped by 3 bases and J by 0 bases, with 6 bases between them. The germline V gene encodes CDR1 LNHDA and CDR2 SQIVND (reference sequence). CDR3 residues: CASSITSSGANVLTF. In nucleotides, the CDR3 is TGTGCCAGTAGTATCACCAGCTCTGGGGCCAACGTCCTGACTTTC.

This clonotype was seen only a few times. The chain employs TRBV4-1 and TRBJ1-4; 7 nucleotides line up with TRBD1. This CDR3 is built from 16 residues. The trim removed 4 bases at V and 7 bases at J, leaving 12 bases unmatched. Germline CDR1 reads MGHRA; CDR2 reads YSYEKL. The CDR3 DNA sequence: TGCGCCAGCAGCCCGCTAACCGGGACAGACGCTGAAAAACTGTTTTTT. Translation gives CASSPLTGTDAEKLFF.

The chain has TRBV20-1 and TRBJ1-4; D remains unclear. Germline V lookup: CDR1 DFQATT, CDR2 SNEGSKA (reference sequence). The CDR3 length is 14 residues. V shed 6 bases and J shed 8 bases, with 19 bases lying between them. Here the CDR3 reads CSADQEVRGEKLFF. In nucleotides, the CDR3 is TGCAGTGCAGATCAGGAGGTTCGCGGAGAAAAACTGTTTTTT.

This clonotype was counted a few times. V and J are TRBV7-9 and TRBJ2-5; TRBD2 aligns across 10 bases. The CDR3 runs 15 residues. Germline CDR1 reads SEHNR; CDR2 reads FQNEAQ (reference sequence). The J segment lost 7 bases and the V segment lost 5 bases, leaving 10 bases of the junction unmatched. The CDR3 bases are TGTGCCAGCAGCGTGGTAGCGGGGGGCAAGGGGACCCAGTACTTC. Translated, it gives CASSVVAGGKGTQYF.

A few counts support this clonotype. This chain uses TRBV4-1 with TRBJ1-1; a weak D match, TRBD1 (5 bases). The CDR3 covers 14 residues. Germline values: CDR1 MGHRA, CDR2 YSYEKL. Trimming left V 6 bases short and J 2 bases short, with 13 bases between. As DNA, the CDR3 is TGCGCCAGCAGGGGTCCGACAGCTAACACTGAAGCTTTCTTT. It specifies CASRGPTANTEAFF.